This TCR beta chain was retrieved from a study of cytomegalovirus exposure and HLA in healthy donors. General study points: Rates of TCR association differed by HLA locus in a later analysis, with DRB1 highest and HLA-C lowest. Later analysis demonstrated an association between a missense DCLRE1C variant and TCR beta V- and J-gene trimming.

About this clone itself: The antigen is unknown. This sample also contains other DNA sequences that code for the same CDR3.

Vbeta (60) and Jbeta (13) primers were used in the PCR. Method: immunoSEQ multiplex PCR; TCRdb's copy keeps in-frame clones and lacks some. The table includes about 150,000 clones, roughly 10% detected once. CDR1 and CDR2 from the germline V gene are DFQATT and SNEGSKA (reference sequence). The CDR3 runs to 11 residues. V was shortened by 6 bases and J by 3 bases, with 8 bases between the two germline ends. The chain carries TRBV20-1 and TRBJ1-1; D is undetermined. This sequence was found in a man aged 50-59 years in good health and CMV-seronegative. The sequenced sample consisted of PBMCs. The CDR3 region is CSATEDTEAFF. CDR3 coding DNA: TGCAGTGCCACAGAAGACACTGAAGCTTTCTTT.